The following is a TCR beta chain sequence with its context. This receptor's antigen is unknown. Receptor amplification or capture employed the immunoSEQ multiplex PCR assay. For the multiplex PCR, a mixture combining 60 forward primers for TCR Vbeta segments and 13 reverse primers for TCR Jbeta segments was used. A multiplex PCR assay on genomic DNA amplified the CDR3 region of rearranged TCR beta genes. The Illumina HiSeq System was used to sequence the amplified TCR beta libraries as 87-base-pair reads. Turning to the authors' computational methods: In a later analysis, approximately 74 million unique TCR beta chains were counted across the 500 to 700 repertoires, and roughly 10 million of these chains were shared by at least two donors. Raw reads were error-corrected and collapsed into unique sequences by a nearest-neighbor algorithm in which closely related sequences were merged to remove PCR and sequencing errors. V, D and J gene segments were assigned by aligning CDR3 sequences to IMGT reference sequences. For a sequence to be retained, a match of at least six nucleotides to both a V gene segment and a J gene segment was required. A rearrangement counted as productive if the CDR3 had no stop codons and remained in frame with V and J, and every other rearrangement counted as non-productive. CDR3 was defined by IMGT convention, running from the second conserved V-encoded cysteine to the conserved J-encoded phenylalanine. The earlier analysis of a few hundred of the donors excluded any sequence lacking an unambiguous match to a single V gene segment. An earlier analysis of several hundred of the donors called V segments functional above 56.7% productive rearrangements and segregating when the between-donor standard deviation exceeded 5%. A statistical classification framework was developed to diagnose cytomegalovirus status using the catalog of TCR beta chain sequences. In a later analysis, TCR nucleotide sequences were compared against IMGT/GENE-DB human TR gene sequences so that V and J genes could be assigned. In a later analysis, CDR3 sequences and most-parsimonious VDJ recombination scenarios were assigned using the TCRdist pipeline. A later analysis defined each TCR beta chain by its CDR3 amino acid sequence plus V-gene family, and excluded reads lacking a unique V-gene family. A later analysis removed 450 to 600 highly shared, low-generation-probability nucleotide sequences to deal with suspected cross-contamination and a sequencing artifact. A later analysis calculated a clonal expansion index for each public chain from normalized within-repertoire ranks of inferred template counts. In a later analysis, generation probabilities were computed using a VDJ recombination model fitted to out-of-frame rearrangements, and the results were checked against IGoR. Hypergeometric tests were used in a later analysis to score TCR-TCR, TCR-HLA and TCR-CMV co-occurrence, with a repertoire-size bias correction applied to the TCR pairs. False discovery rates were estimated in a later analysis by permuting HLA or CMV assignments 20 times. A later analysis grouped co-occurring TCRs with DBSCAN, adding TCRdist sequence similarity when clustering within HLA-allele-positive subsets. Co-occurrence clustering excluded repertoires with fewer than 30,000 or more than 120,000 public chains, plus five with anomalous nucleotide sharing. TCRdb re-hosts the immuneACCESS table, in-frame sequences only. Its copies lack some clones; in the studies checked, an unresolved V gene accounts for under half of them, and the cause for the rest is not known. Clone size and V and J calls were adopted from that table, with D and trimming inferred from the DNA. The table for this sample records tens of thousands of clones. Clones ranked in the top ten supply 2.5% to 3.5% of the sample.

The data derive from a study of cytomegalovirus exposure and HLA in healthy donors (TCRdb year 2017). Turning to the overall study: In an earlier analysis of under 600 of the donors, 276 Gb of sequence data and 90 million to 120 million unique TCR beta sequences from about 179 million T cells were reported. Around 330 gigabases of sequencing data and around 80 million unique TCR sequences made up an early release that covered roughly 670 HLA-typed donors. Among the roughly 370 genotyped donors, around 81% belonged to the genetic ancestry cluster associated with self-reported Caucasian donors. The aim of the study was to test whether cataloging public T cell receptors could identify signatures of past pathogen exposure. The T cell repertoires of roughly 660 subjects were profiled by immunosequencing and related to cytomegalovirus serostatus. In addition to the first cohort of 666 subjects, a separate validation cohort of approximately 120 different subjects was used. High-throughput TCR immunosequencing, statistical association of individual TCRs with disease status, and machine learning were combined to predict cytomegalovirus infection status. To study patterns of TCR occurrence, a later analysis re-analyzed previously published TCR beta repertoires from 600 to 750 donors and added high-resolution HLA genotyping. Rather than drawing on any new phenotypic data, the later analysis identified candidate immune exposures from TCR beta sequences and the way those sequences occurred across donors. An earlier analysis of roughly 600 of the donors used high-throughput TCR beta sequencing to judge whether each TCR beta V gene segment behaved as functional or pseudogenic. Alongside the repertoire data, information on donor age, sex, ethnicity and CMV serostatus was compiled. In a later genetic analysis, genome-wide SNP genotypes for about 60% of the 666 donors were used, and that subset was treated as a discovery cohort. All discovery cohort repertoires had been generated on a single sequencing platform. Class I and class II HLA loci were covered by the typing at four-digit resolution. The number of donors typed differed by locus, with 629-630 for A, B, C, DRB1 and DQB1, around 500 for DQA1, 600 to 610 for DPA1, and approximately 470 for DPB1. Four to six DR-DQ haplotypes were handled as single units for association and clustering, since linkage in the cohort was strong. Across about 380 genotyped donors of the cohort, an average of roughly 250,000 unique TCR beta nucleotide sequences per donor were sequenced, and roughly 20% of those sequences were non-productive. Paper-wide results and their limitations: The study gave a list of about 170 TCR beta chains associated with cytomegalovirus. When HLA alleles, especially DR and DQ, strongly co-occurred, TCR associations were difficult to assign to individual alleles. In vitro tests confirmed that a few of the cytomegalovirus-associated TCR beta chains recognize cytomegalovirus antigens. An association between a missense DCLRE1C variant and V-gene and J-gene trimming of TCR beta chains was found in a later genetic analysis and replicated in an independent cohort. Specific HLA alleles were associated with over 15,000 TCR beta sequences at a false discovery rate of 0.05 in a later analysis. Immune exposure information for the cohort was limited to CMV serostatus. The earlier analysis of some 540 of the donors excluded some 16 rarely observed V segments, including chromosome 9 orphons, because counts were too low. In a later analysis, TCR association rates were found to vary across HLA loci, with the most associated TCRs seen for DRB1 alleles and the fewest for HLA-C alleles. Linkage disequilibrium might explain the correlated functional status among segregating V segments, but an unknown experimental factor could not be excluded. According to the authors, the approach could potentially be generalized to other disease states and immunological phenotypes. Compared with the approximately 600-donor mean, donors in an Asian-associated ancestry cluster had fewer N-insertions in productive TCRs, according to a later genetic analysis. Only TCR beta chains were sequenced in this cohort, and the absence of alpha or paired-chain data limited detectable features. A group of highly shared sequence variants was considered likely to be a technical artifact of the sequencing pipeline. According to a later analysis, most CMV-associated TCR beta chains appeared to be HLA-restricted, and the HLA associations seemed to be driven largely by CMV exposure. Most TCR sequences were seen in very few donors, while some public TCRs were found in many individuals. A further reported finding was that TCR beta sequences accurately predicted the HLA-A and HLA-B alleles for most subjects in the first cohort. Because some donors lacked HLA typing at each locus, the association tests relied only on the typed subset. An earlier analysis of approximately 570 of the donors showed that most TCR beta V segments appeared in productive rearrangements either about 87% or about 30% of the time, which broadly matched IMGT annotations. Sequencing depth was assumed to be roughly uniform across donors in the presence/absence analyses, though that assumption may not hold. Because the 87-base-pair reads could not distinguish some IMGT-functional V segments, including TRBV6-2 and TRBV6-3, those segments were excluded. In a later analysis, several top co-occurrence clusters were reported to appear linked to parvovirus B19, influenza, CMV and Epstein-Barr virus. Cytomegalovirus status was reported to be diagnosed by the classifier with high specificity and sensitivity in both the original and validation cohorts. In a later analysis, HLA-associated TCR beta chains were found to be more clonally expanded and to have lower generation probabilities than equally common non-associated chains.

Counted from cysteine to phenylalanine, this CDR3 has 16 amino acids. Solely the CDR3 DNA is kept, with 48 bases framed from the first base. V ends up 2 bases short and J 6 bases short, with an unmatched junction base count of 9. The CDR1 and CDR2 encoded by the germline V gene are SGHRS and YFSETQ. The cohort comprised 710 or so healthy bone marrow donors. Cohort members were all nominally healthy when sampled, although unrecorded immune exposures were likely present. The donor was CMV seropositive and belonged to the group of 250 to 300 seropositive cohort members. A peripheral blood sample was provided by each donor, and peripheral blood mononuclear cells were used for TCR beta sequencing. The Qiagen DNeasy Blood Extraction Kit was used to extract genomic DNA from the blood cell samples.

The clonotype comes from a woman in her twenties or thirties in good health and CMV-seropositive. The chain couples TRBV5-1 to TRBJ2-2; TRBD2 aligns with 8 central bases. Source material: PBMCs. The DNA sequence is as follows: TGCGCCAGCAGCTTTACCCCCGGGGGGGCCTCCGGGGAGCTGTTTTTT. This codes for CASSFTPGGASGELFF.